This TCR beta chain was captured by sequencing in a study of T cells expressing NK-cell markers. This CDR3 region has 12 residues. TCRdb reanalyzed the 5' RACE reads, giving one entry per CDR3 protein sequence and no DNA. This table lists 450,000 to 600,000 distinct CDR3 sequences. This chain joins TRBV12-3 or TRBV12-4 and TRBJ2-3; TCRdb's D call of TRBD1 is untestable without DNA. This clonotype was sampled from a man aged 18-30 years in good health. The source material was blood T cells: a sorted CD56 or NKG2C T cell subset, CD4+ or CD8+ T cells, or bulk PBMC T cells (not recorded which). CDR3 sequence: CATQGASDTQYF.